This is a list of T cell receptor beta chains from one sample in a study of blood T cell repertoires in COVID-19. Measured with immunoSEQ multiplex PCR; TCRdb has only the in-frame clones, and not every one. The sample yields approximately 140,000 clones, less than 90% seen once. Sample: PBMCs or T cells enriched from blood (not recorded which). These TCRs come from a woman aged 45-59 years who had recovered from COVID-19. The conserved cysteine and the conserved F or W are not part of the CDR3 here.

V | length | CDR3
TRBV6-5 | 13 | ASRPYRGGNTEAF
TRBV24-1 | 14 | ATSDLPQGFFHEQY
TRBV2 | 12 | ASRTLGTALGVT
TRBV7-3 | 14 | ASSPRGQGISYGYT
TRBV19 | 13 | ASSIGGTVNTEAF
TRBV7-3 | 13 | ASSAAGGGSETQY
TRBV27 | 9 | ASRVRETQY
TRBV20-1 | 14 | SASSGNRPLHYEQY
TRBV11-2 | 13 | ASSLNRAGANVLT
TRBV3-1/TRBV3-2 | 10 | ASSQGYAYRT
TRBV7-6 | 13 | ASSLASTDNSPLH
TRBV5-6 | 14 | ASSLLQGGDTGELF
TRBV27 | 11 | ASSLRGTYEQY
TRBV19 | 14 | ASSNPGLAGRNEQF
TRBV21-1 | 11 | ASSKGQSYGYT
TRBV7-6 | 12 | ASSSSGTYEVQY
TRBV19 | 10 | ASNRRGEKLF
TRBV4-1 | 13 | ASSQEGQGADEQF
TRBV11-3 | 12 | ASSLYAGHYEQY
TRBV4-3 | 15 | ASSQGPGTGYAYGYT
TRBV4-3 | 15 | ASSQYGTGGRGNTIY
TRBV10-3 | 11 | ALGEGQIYEQY
TRBV18 | 13 | ASSTWDRVTGGYT
TRBV14 | 13 | ASSRHGTGGYEQY
TRBV2 | 12 | ASGAGAGVYEQY
TRBV7-2 | 13 | ASSSERGVPGEQY
TRBV12-3/TRBV12-4 | 11 | ASSLRRDTEAF